This T cell receptor beta chain was captured by sequencing in a study of monozygotic twins with inflammatory bowel disease. Each CDR3 protein gets one entry in TCRdb, which reprocessed the 5' RACE reads and gives no DNA. This listing includes under 150,000 distinct CDR3 sequences. Investigators extracted total RNA from whole blood and did not sort T cells. The CDR3 is 17 amino acids. Per the germline V gene, CDR1 is SGHRS and CDR2 is YFSETQ. The clonotype comes from a human donor with ulcerative colitis or Crohn's disease, or a healthy co-twin of an affected twin (not recorded which). The sequencing sample was made of blood. The rearrangement uses TRBV5-1 and TRBJ1-2; the D gene TCRdb calls, TRBD1, cannot be checked with no DNA. CDR3 sequence: CASSQQAGLGTNYGYTF.